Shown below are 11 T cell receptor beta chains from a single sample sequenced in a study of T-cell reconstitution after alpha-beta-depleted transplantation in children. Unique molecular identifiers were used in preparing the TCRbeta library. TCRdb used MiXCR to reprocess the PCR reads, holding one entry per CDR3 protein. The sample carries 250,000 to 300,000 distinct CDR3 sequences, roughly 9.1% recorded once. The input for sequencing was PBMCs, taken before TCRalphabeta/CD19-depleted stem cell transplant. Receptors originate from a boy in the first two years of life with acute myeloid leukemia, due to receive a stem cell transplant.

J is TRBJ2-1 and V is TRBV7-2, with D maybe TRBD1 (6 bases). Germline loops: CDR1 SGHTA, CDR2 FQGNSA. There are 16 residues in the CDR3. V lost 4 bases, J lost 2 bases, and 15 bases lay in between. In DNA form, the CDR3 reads TGTGCCAGCAGCTATACCGGGACACATCCCTACAATGAGCAGTTCTTC. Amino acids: CASSYTGTHPYNEQFF.

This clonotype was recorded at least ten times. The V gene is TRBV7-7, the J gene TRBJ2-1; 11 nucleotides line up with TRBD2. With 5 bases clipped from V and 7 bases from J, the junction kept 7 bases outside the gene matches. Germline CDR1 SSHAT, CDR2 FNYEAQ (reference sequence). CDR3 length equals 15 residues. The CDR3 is CASSPSSGRSNEQFF. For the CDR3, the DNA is TGTGCCAGCAGCCCATCTAGCGGGAGGTCTAATGAGCAGTTCTTC.

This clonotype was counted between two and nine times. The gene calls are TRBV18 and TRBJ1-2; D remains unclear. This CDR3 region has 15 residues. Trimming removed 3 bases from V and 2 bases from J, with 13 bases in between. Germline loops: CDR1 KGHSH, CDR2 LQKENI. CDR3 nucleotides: TGTGCCAGCTCACCTCGGACCTTAAACAACTATGGCTACACCTTC. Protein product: CASSPRTLNNYGYTF.

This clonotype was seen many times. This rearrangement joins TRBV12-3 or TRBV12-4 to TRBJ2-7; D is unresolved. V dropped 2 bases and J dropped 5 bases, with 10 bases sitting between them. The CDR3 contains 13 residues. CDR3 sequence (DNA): TGTGCCAGCAGTTTAAGACTTCACCACGAGCAGTACTTC. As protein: CASSLRLHHEQYF.

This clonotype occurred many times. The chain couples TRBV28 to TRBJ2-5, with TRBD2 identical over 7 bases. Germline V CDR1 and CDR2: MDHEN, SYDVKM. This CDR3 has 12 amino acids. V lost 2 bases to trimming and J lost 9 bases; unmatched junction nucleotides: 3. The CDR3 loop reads CASSLGGVSQYF. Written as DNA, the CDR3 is TGTGCCAGCAGTTTAGGGGGGGTTTCCCAGTACTTC.

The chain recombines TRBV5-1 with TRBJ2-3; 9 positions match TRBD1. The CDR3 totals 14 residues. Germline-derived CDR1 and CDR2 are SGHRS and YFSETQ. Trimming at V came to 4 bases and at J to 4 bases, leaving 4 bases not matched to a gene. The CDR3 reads CASSKDRGADTQYF. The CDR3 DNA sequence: TGCGCCAGCAGCAAGGACAGGGGTGCAGATACGCAGTATTTT.

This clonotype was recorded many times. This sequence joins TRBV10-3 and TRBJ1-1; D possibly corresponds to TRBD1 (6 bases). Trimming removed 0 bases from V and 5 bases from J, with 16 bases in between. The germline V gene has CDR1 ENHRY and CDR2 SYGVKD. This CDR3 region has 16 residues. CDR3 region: CAISESGLQGRTEAFF. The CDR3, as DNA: TGTGCCATCAGTGAGTCTGGTTTACAGGGCCGAACTGAAGCTTTCTTT.

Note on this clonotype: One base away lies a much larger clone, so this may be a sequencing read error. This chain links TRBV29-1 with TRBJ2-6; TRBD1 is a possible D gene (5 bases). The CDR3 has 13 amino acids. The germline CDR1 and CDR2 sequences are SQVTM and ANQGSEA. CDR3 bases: TGCAGCGTTGAGGTCTCTGGGGCCAACGTCCTGTCTTTC. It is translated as CSVEVSGANVLSF.

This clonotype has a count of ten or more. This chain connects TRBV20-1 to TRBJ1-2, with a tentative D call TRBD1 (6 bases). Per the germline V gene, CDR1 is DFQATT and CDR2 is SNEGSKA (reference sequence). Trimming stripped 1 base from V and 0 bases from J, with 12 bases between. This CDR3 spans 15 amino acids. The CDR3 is CSARGGDKANYGYTF. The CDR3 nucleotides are TGCAGTGCTAGAGGGGGGGACAAAGCTAACTATGGCTACACCTTC.

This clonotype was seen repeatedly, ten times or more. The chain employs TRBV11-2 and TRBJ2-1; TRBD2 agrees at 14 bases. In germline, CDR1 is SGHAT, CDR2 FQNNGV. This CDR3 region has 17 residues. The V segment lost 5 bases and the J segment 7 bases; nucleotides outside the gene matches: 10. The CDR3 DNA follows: TGTGCCAGCAGCGGCCGACTAGCGGGGGGGCCGGGGAATGAGCAGTTCTTC. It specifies CASSGRLAGGPGNEQFF.

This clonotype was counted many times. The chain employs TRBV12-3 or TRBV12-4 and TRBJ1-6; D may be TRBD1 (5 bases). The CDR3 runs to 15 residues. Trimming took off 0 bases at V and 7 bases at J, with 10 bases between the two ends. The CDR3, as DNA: TGTGCCAGCAGTTTAGCGGCGACAGCCAATTCACCCCTCCACTTT. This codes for CASSLAATANSPLHF.